A selection of T cell receptor beta chains follows, all from one sample in a study of T-cell memory formation after mild COVID-19. One entry per CDR3 protein results from TCRdb running MiXCR on the 5' RACE reads. The table has roughly 130,000 distinct CDR3 sequences, roughly 6% seen once. Sample: PBMCs or a T cell subset sorted from them (not recorded which). Source of these receptors: an adult woman who had mild COVID-19 (a few samples of this study predate the infection). Cell type and time point are not known. Both conserved end residues are part of each CDR3. The D gene is left open where the match is weak. Size is stated for part of the rows, as once, few or many counts, or as a class when the clone is expanded.

abundance	v_gene	j_gene	d_gene	CDR3aa	CDR3nt
.	TRBV7-9	TRBJ1-1	.	CASSLDGGVTEAFF	TGTGCCAGCAGCTTAGATGGAGGGGTCACTGAAGCTTTCTTT
.	TRBV12-3/TRBV12-4	TRBJ1-5	TRBD1	CASSRTGGQPQHF	TGTGCCAGCAGTAGGACAGGGGGCCAGCCCCAGCATTTT
.	TRBV5-1	TRBJ1-1	.	CASSFGGGDQAFF	TGCGCCAGCAGCTTTGGGGGAGGGGACCAGGCTTTCTTT
.	TRBV4-3	TRBJ2-3	.	CASSQDYTRTDTQYF	TGCGCCAGCAGCCAAGACTACACGCGCACAGATACGCAGTATTTT
many	TRBV4-2	TRBJ2-3	TRBD2	CASSQVSGEIRDTQYF	TGTGCCAGCAGCCAAGTGAGCGGGGAAATTCGAGACACGCAGTATTTT
.	TRBV7-9	TRBJ2-2	.	CASSLDSPYGGELFF	TGTGCCAGCAGCTTAGACTCCCCATACGGCGGGGAGCTGTTTTTT
.	TRBV12-3/TRBV12-4	TRBJ1-1	.	CASSFKELNTEAFF	TGTGCCAGCAGTTTTAAGGAACTGAACACTGAAGCTTTCTTT
.	TRBV7-9	TRBJ1-2	.	CASSFDGLWGYTF	TGTGCCAGCAGCTTTGACGGACTATGGGGCTACACCTTC
few	TRBV12-3/TRBV12-4	TRBJ1-6	TRBD1	CASSIQGFNSPLHF	TGTGCCAGCAGCATACAGGGGTTTAATTCACCCCTCCACTTT
few	TRBV2	TRBJ2-5	TRBD2	CASRSGLAGGKTQYF	TGTGCCAGCAGGTCGGGACTAGCGGGGGGAAAGACCCAGTACTTC
few	TRBV7-8	TRBJ1-1	.	CASSLHRVRASGGTEAFF	TGTGCCAGCAGCTTACACCGCGTCCGGGCCTCGGGCGGCACTGAAGCTTTCTTT
many	TRBV7-2	TRBJ1-5	TRBD1	CASSFGTGNQPQHF	TGTGCCAGCAGCTTCGGGACAGGCAATCAGCCCCAGCATTTT
few	TRBV29-1	TRBJ2-4	.	CSVALRTKNIQYF	TGCAGCGTTGCTCTGAGAACCAAAAACATTCAGTACTTC
few	TRBV20-1	TRBJ1-2	.	CSARELGGRSGYTF	TGCAGTGCTAGAGAGCTGGGAGGTCGTTCGGGCTACACCTTC
few	TRBV6-5	TRBJ2-1	TRBD1	CASSRTGSLKQFF	TGTGCCAGCAGTCGGACAGGGTCCCTGAAGCAGTTCTTC
.	TRBV5-1	TRBJ2-5	TRBD2	CASSLGTGGRKETQYF	TGCGCCAGCAGCTTGGGTACCGGGGGGAGGAAAGAGACCCAGTACTTC
many	TRBV20-1	TRBJ2-5	.	CSARDETGKETQYF	TGCAGTGCTAGAGATGAAACAGGGAAAGAGACCCAGTACTTC
few	TRBV20-1	TRBJ2-1	.	CSASRWGHLFNEQFF	TGCAGTGCTTCCAGATGGGGCCACCTGTTCAATGAGCAGTTCTTC
.	TRBV5-5	TRBJ1-6	.	CASSLRSGVNSPLHF	TGTGCCAGCAGCTTACGTTCAGGTGTTAATTCACCCCTCCACTTT
few	TRBV5-1	TRBJ1-1	TRBD1	CASANSHRGGTEAFF	TGCGCCAGCGCCAATTCCCACAGGGGTGGAACTGAAGCTTTCTTT
many	TRBV12-3/TRBV12-4	TRBJ1-1	.	CASRPGQREAFF	TGTGCCAGCAGACCCGGACAACGGGAAGCTTTCTTT
few	TRBV11-2	TRBJ2-5	.	CASSFGTNQETQYF	TGTGCCAGCAGCTTCGGGACAAACCAAGAGACCCAGTACTTC
.	TRBV5-1	TRBJ2-3	.	CASSPRGATDTQYF	TGCGCCAGCAGCCCCAGGGGAGCCACAGATACGCAGTATTTT
few	TRBV5-1	TRBJ1-6	.	CASSKSDSSSPLHF	TGCGCCAGCAGCAAGTCGGACAGTAGTTCACCCCTCCACTTT
many	TRBV7-9	TRBJ2-7	TRBD1	CASNAGQAFEEQYF	TGTGCCAGCAACGCGGGACAGGCCTTTGAGGAGCAGTACTTC
many	TRBV5-5	TRBJ2-2	.	CASSLGRANTGELFF	TGTGCCAGCAGCTTGGGCAGGGCGAACACCGGGGAGCTGTTTTTT
few	TRBV15	TRBJ2-7	TRBD1	CATSRGQGSSYEQYF	TGTGCCACCAGCAGAGGACAGGGGAGCTCCTACGAGCAGTACTTC
many	TRBV6-2/TRBV6-3	TRBJ1-2	TRBD1	CASSRPGQGLYGYTF	TGTGCCAGCAGCCGCCCGGGACAGGGCCTCTATGGCTACACCTTC
few	TRBV7-8	TRBJ2-4	.	CASSSELGPSGGIQYF	TGTGCCAGCAGCTCCGAACTGGGCCCTTCGGGTGGCATTCAGTACTTC
many	TRBV12-3/TRBV12-4	TRBJ2-7	.	CASSLSKKYEQYF	TGTGCCAGCAGTTTAAGTAAGAAATACGAGCAGTACTTC
.	TRBV7-9	TRBJ1-6	.	CASSLEVSPLHF	TGTGCCAGCAGCTTAGAAGTTTCACCCCTCCACTTT
many	TRBV29-1	TRBJ1-2	.	CSVGEVGYGYTF	TGCAGCGTTGGGGAAGTAGGCTATGGCTACACCTTC
.	TRBV7-2	TRBJ2-5	TRBD2	CASSSGGPQTQYF	TGTGCCAGCAGCTCGGGAGGGCCGCAGACCCAGTACTTC
many	TRBV7-9	TRBJ2-1	.	CASSGSGLKDNEQFF	TGTGCCAGCAGCGGGTCCGGCCTTAAAGACAATGAGCAGTTCTTC
once	TRBV29-1	TRBJ2-1	TRBD2	CSDGTRGRVGYNEQFF	TGCAGCGACGGGACTAGAGGGAGAGTTGGCTACAATGAGCAGTTCTTC
many	TRBV12-3/TRBV12-4	TRBJ1-2	.	CASSLGEYGYTF	TGTGCCAGCAGTTTGGGGGAATATGGCTACACCTTC
few	TRBV15	TRBJ2-2	TRBD2	CATSRDRFTSGAFYSTGELFF	TGTGCCACCAGCAGAGATCGATTTACTAGCGGGGCATTTTACTCCACCGGGGAGCTGTTTTTT
few	TRBV9	TRBJ1-3	.	CASSVGTDSGNTIYF	TGTGCCAGCAGCGTTGGGACTGACTCTGGAAACACCATATATTTT
few	TRBV2	TRBJ2-7	.	CASSPGLKSYEQYF	TGTGCCAGCAGTCCGGGTCTTAAGTCCTACGAGCAGTACTTC
few	TRBV12-3/TRBV12-4	TRBJ1-1	.	CASSLDPSRAEAFF	TGTGCCAGCAGTTTAGACCCCTCACGGGCTGAAGCTTTCTTT
few	TRBV21-1	TRBJ2-5	.	CASSNRTSRAETQYF	TGTGCCAGCAGCAACCGGACTAGTAGGGCGGAGACCCAGTACTTC
many	TRBV9	TRBJ2-5	TRBD2	CASSVRPAGTSGLGGQETQYF	TGTGCCAGCAGCGTCAGACCAGCAGGGACTAGCGGGCTGGGTGGGCAAGAGACCCAGTACTTC
few	TRBV7-3	TRBJ1-1	.	CASSFRANTEAFF	TGTGCCAGCAGCTTCAGGGCGAACACTGAAGCTTTCTTT
few	TRBV9	TRBJ2-1	.	CASSPHGSNNEQFF	TGTGCCAGCAGCCCGCACGGGAGTAACAATGAGCAGTTCTTC